The source of this T cell receptor (beta chain) is a study of blood T cells in healthy people across ages. Using a J-beta primer mix together with a sample-barcoded 5' primer, a second PCR was run for roughly 6 to 12 cycles. From each sample, at least 2.5 million paired-end reads containing CDR3 were obtained. TCRdb passed the 5' RACE reads through MiXCR, listing each CDR3 protein once. This sample has hundreds of thousands of distinct CDR3 sequences, with around 50% found just once. The table lists this clonotype with many counts. Trimming shortened V by 5 bases and J by 0 bases, and 7 bases separated the two germline ends. The length of the CDR3 is 14 residues. Germline V gene lookup returns CDR1 KGHDR and CDR2 SFDVKD. Isolation yielded PBMCs, at least 7 million per sample, in every case.

The chain recombines TRBV24-1 with TRBJ2-4; D might be TRBD1 or TRBD2, each matching 5 bases. This sequence originates from an elderly man in good health. The specimen was blood. The DNA of the CDR3 is TGTGCCACCAGTGGGGACGTAGCCAAAAACATTCAGTACTTC. It yields the protein CATSGDVAKNIQYF.